Listed below are T cell receptor beta chains from one sample, sequenced in a study of OX40 agonist ivuxolimab in advanced cancers. Profiling relied on immunoSEQ multiplex PCR, and the TCRdb table lists in-frame clones only, not all of them. Of nearly 65,000 clones in the sample, about 91% were seen once. The sequencing here drew on CD4+ or CD8+ T cells sorted from blood, taken in a trial of the OX40 agonist ivuxolimab. Receptor source: an adult with an advanced solid tumor such as melanoma, head and neck, liver or kidney cancer. The CDR3 runs from the conserved cysteine through the conserved F or W. A D gene is named only where the DNA matches it firmly. Clone size is given for some rows only: seen once, a few or many times, or a class if the clone is expanded.

v_call: TRBV6-5; clone_size: NA; d_call: TRBD2; j_call: TRBJ2-1; cdr3_aa: CASSFLAGNEQFF; cdr3_nt: TGTGCCAGCAGTTTCCTAGCGGGGAATGAGCAGTTCTTC
v_call: TRBV25-1; clone_size: NA; d_call: TRBD2; j_call: TRBJ2-3; cdr3_aa: CASSELGLESTDTQYF; cdr3_nt: TGTGCCAGCAGTGAATTGGGACTAGAGAGCACAGATACGCAGTATTTT
v_call: TRBV4-1; clone_size: NA; d_call: TRBD1; j_call: TRBJ2-5; cdr3_aa: CASSQEDRGGETQYF; cdr3_nt: TGCGCCAGCAGCCAAGAAGACAGGGGGGGGGAGACCCAGTACTTC
v_call: TRBV6-5; clone_size: once; d_call: NA; j_call: TRBJ2-2; cdr3_aa: CASTPRGYTGELFF; cdr3_nt: TGTGCCAGCACTCCGCGGGGATACACCGGGGAGCTGTTTTTT
v_call: TRBV27; clone_size: NA; d_call: TRBD1; j_call: TRBJ2-7; cdr3_aa: CASSLAGTGTYEQYF; cdr3_nt: TGTGCCAGCAGTTTGGCCGGGACAGGCACCTACGAGCAGTACTTC
v_call: TRBV6-5; clone_size: NA; d_call: NA; j_call: TRBJ1-5; cdr3_aa: CASSSGQFAQPQHF; cdr3_nt: TGTGCCAGCAGCTCAGGACAGTTTGCTCAGCCCCAGCATTTT
v_call: TRBV4-3; clone_size: NA; d_call: NA; j_call: TRBJ2-2; cdr3_aa: CASSRSEYTNTGELFF; cdr3_nt: TGCGCCAGCAGCCGCTCGGAATACACGAACACCGGGGAGCTGTTTTTT
v_call: TRBV27; clone_size: NA; d_call: TRBD1; j_call: TRBJ2-7; cdr3_aa: CAPQPPGQLSSYEQYF; cdr3_nt: TGTGCCCCTCAGCCCCCGGGACAGTTGAGCTCCTACGAGCAGTACTTC
v_call: TRBV6-1; clone_size: NA; d_call: NA; j_call: TRBJ2-7; cdr3_aa: CASSESEPANLYEQYF; cdr3_nt: TGTGCCAGCAGTGAATCGGAGCCGGCGAACCTCTACGAGCAGTACTTC
v_call: TRBV7-9; clone_size: NA; d_call: TRBD1; j_call: TRBJ1-2; cdr3_aa: CASSLAGQGYGYTF; cdr3_nt: TGTGCCAGCAGCTTAGCCGGACAGGGGTATGGCTACACCTTC
v_call: TRBV4-3; clone_size: NA; d_call: NA; j_call: TRBJ2-7; cdr3_aa: CASSQDLTAISYEQYF; cdr3_nt: TGCGCCAGCAGCCAAGATCTCACGGCCATCTCCTACGAGCAGTACTTC
v_call: TRBV4-1; clone_size: NA; d_call: TRBD1; j_call: TRBJ2-3; cdr3_aa: CASKPGTGQGAYTQYF; cdr3_nt: TGCGCCAGCAAACCCGGTACGGGACAGGGTGCATATACGCAGTATTTT
v_call: TRBV5-5; clone_size: NA; d_call: NA; j_call: TRBJ1-1; cdr3_aa: CASSLQGNTEAFF; cdr3_nt: TGTGCCAGCAGCTTGCAGGGTAACACTGAAGCTTTCTTT
v_call: TRBV6-8; clone_size: once; d_call: NA; j_call: TRBJ2-3; cdr3_aa: CASKVEAKCVPDTQYF; cdr3_nt: TGTGCCAGCAAAGTAGAGGCTAAGTGCGTACCAGATACGCAGTATTTT
v_call: TRBV7-3; clone_size: NA; d_call: TRBD2; j_call: TRBJ2-7; cdr3_aa: CASSRGTSGSWDEQYF; cdr3_nt: TGTGCCAGCAGCCGGGGGACTAGCGGGAGTTGGGACGAGCAGTACTTC
v_call: TRBV30; clone_size: NA; d_call: NA; j_call: TRBJ2-5; cdr3_aa: CAWSVPGARPTQYF; cdr3_nt: TGTGCCTGGAGTGTACCGGGGGCTCGGCCGACCCAGTACTTC
v_call: TRBV4-1; clone_size: NA; d_call: TRBD2; j_call: TRBJ2-7; cdr3_aa: CASSQRLAGDYEQYF; cdr3_nt: TGCGCCAGCAGCCAACGACTAGCGGGAGACTACGAGCAGTACTTC
v_call: TRBV6-1; clone_size: NA; d_call: NA; j_call: TRBJ1-2; cdr3_aa: CASSEGQDFNYGYTF; cdr3_nt: TGTGCCAGCAGTGAAGGACAGGATTTTAACTATGGCTACACCTTC
v_call: TRBV27; clone_size: NA; d_call: NA; j_call: TRBJ2-1; cdr3_aa: CASSRYNEQFF; cdr3_nt: TGTGCCAGCAGCCGTTACAATGAGCAGTTCTTC
v_call: TRBV2; clone_size: once; d_call: TRBD2; j_call: TRBJ2-1; cdr3_aa: CASSGTSGSPNEQFF; cdr3_nt: TGTGCCAGCAGTGGGACTAGCGGGAGCCCCAATGAGCAGTTCTTC
v_call: TRBV27; clone_size: NA; d_call: TRBD2; j_call: TRBJ2-1; cdr3_aa: CASSDTSGDYNEQFF; cdr3_nt: TGTGCCAGCAGTGACACTAGCGGGGATTACAATGAGCAGTTCTTC
v_call: TRBV27; clone_size: NA; d_call: NA; j_call: TRBJ2-1; cdr3_aa: CASSFGFGTEQFF; cdr3_nt: TGTGCCAGCAGTTTCGGGTTCGGCACGGAGCAGTTCTTC
v_call: TRBV4-1; clone_size: NA; d_call: NA; j_call: TRBJ1-6; cdr3_aa: CASSQAGANNSPLHF; cdr3_nt: TGCGCCAGCAGCCAAGCCGGGGCCAATAATTCACCCCTCCACTTT
v_call: TRBV5-4; clone_size: NA; d_call: NA; j_call: TRBJ2-5; cdr3_aa: CASSAGFGTQYF; cdr3_nt: TGTGCCAGCAGCGCAGGATTTGGGACCCAGTACTTC
v_call: TRBV4-1; clone_size: NA; d_call: TRBD2; j_call: TRBJ2-2; cdr3_aa: CASSPLRGTSGSTGELFF; cdr3_nt: TGCGCCAGCAGCCCCCTCCGGGGGACTAGCGGGAGCACCGGGGAGCTGTTTTTT
v_call: TRBV7-3; clone_size: NA; d_call: TRBD2; j_call: TRBJ2-1; cdr3_aa: CASSQAGGAYNEQFF; cdr3_nt: TGTGCCAGCAGCCAAGCGGGAGGCGCCTACAATGAGCAGTTCTTC
v_call: TRBV6-5; clone_size: NA; d_call: NA; j_call: TRBJ2-3; cdr3_aa: CASSYIGATDTQYF; cdr3_nt: TGTGCCAGCAGTTACATAGGGGCCACAGATACGCAGTATTTT
v_call: TRBV28; clone_size: NA; d_call: NA; j_call: TRBJ2-5; cdr3_aa: CASSFNLRETQYF; cdr3_nt: TGTGCCAGCAGTTTTAACCTCAGAGAGACCCAGTACTTC
v_call: TRBV6-6; clone_size: NA; d_call: NA; j_call: TRBJ2-1; cdr3_aa: CASSSLKEASYNEQFF; cdr3_nt: TGTGCCAGCAGTTCCCTTAAGGAGGCGTCCTACAATGAGCAGTTCTTC
v_call: TRBV15; clone_size: NA; d_call: TRBD2; j_call: TRBJ2-1; cdr3_aa: CATSRGLLARDEQFF; cdr3_nt: TGTGCCACCAGCAGAGGCTTACTAGCGAGAGATGAGCAGTTCTTC
v_call: TRBV15; clone_size: NA; d_call: NA; j_call: TRBJ2-7; cdr3_aa: CATSVASLTYEQYF; cdr3_nt: TGTGCCACCAGCGTGGCTAGCCTCACCTACGAGCAGTACTTC
v_call: TRBV10-3; clone_size: NA; d_call: NA; j_call: TRBJ1-1; cdr3_aa: CAIRGSGSLNTEAFF; cdr3_nt: TGTGCCATCAGAGGCTCCGGGAGCCTGAACACTGAAGCTTTCTTT
v_call: TRBV19; clone_size: once; d_call: NA; j_call: TRBJ1-5; cdr3_aa: CASSIWDSNQPQHF; cdr3_nt: TGTGCCAGTAGTATTTGGGATAGCAATCAGCCCCAGCATTTT
v_call: TRBV27; clone_size: once; d_call: TRBD1; j_call: TRBJ2-7; cdr3_aa: CASIGTGNYEQYF; cdr3_nt: TGTGCCAGCATTGGGACAGGGAATTACGAGCAGTACTTC
v_call: TRBV5-1; clone_size: NA; d_call: NA; j_call: TRBJ2-1; cdr3_aa: CASRLRDTRISSYNEQFF; cdr3_nt: TGCGCCAGCAGACTCCGGGACACCAGGATCTCCTCCTACAATGAGCAGTTCTTC
v_call: TRBV7-9; clone_size: NA; d_call: TRBD1; j_call: TRBJ1-5; cdr3_aa: CASSHATGVLSNQPQHF; cdr3_nt: TGTGCCAGCAGCCACGCAACAGGGGTCCTTAGCAATCAGCCCCAGCATTTT
v_call: TRBV7-2; clone_size: NA; d_call: NA; j_call: TRBJ2-5; cdr3_aa: CASSDLVQGGQETQYF; cdr3_nt: TGTGCCAGCTCCGACCTAGTCCAGGGGGGCCAAGAGACCCAGTACTTC
v_call: TRBV28; clone_size: NA; d_call: NA; j_call: TRBJ2-2; cdr3_aa: CASSLWSEFTGELFF; cdr3_nt: TGTGCCAGCAGTTTATGGTCGGAATTCACCGGGGAGCTGTTTTTT
v_call: TRBV28; clone_size: NA; d_call: NA; j_call: TRBJ2-7; cdr3_aa: CASSGPLRGAYEQYF; cdr3_nt: TGTGCCAGCAGCGGGCCCCTGCGTGGGGCCTACGAGCAGTACTTC
v_call: TRBV6-5; clone_size: NA; d_call: NA; j_call: TRBJ2-5; cdr3_aa: CASISAGRETQYF; cdr3_nt: TGTGCCAGCATCTCCGCGGGGCGGGAGACCCAGTACTTC
v_call: TRBV5-1; clone_size: NA; d_call: NA; j_call: TRBJ1-1; cdr3_aa: CASSSGGGGTEAFF; cdr3_nt: TGCGCCAGCAGCTCGGGAGGGGGAGGCACTGAAGCTTTCTTT
v_call: TRBV10-1; clone_size: NA; d_call: TRBD2; j_call: TRBJ2-3; cdr3_aa: CASRHNPGLAGGTQYF; cdr3_nt: TGCGCCAGCAGGCATAATCCGGGACTAGCGGGAGGTACGCAGTATTTT
v_call: TRBV9; clone_size: NA; d_call: NA; j_call: TRBJ2-3; cdr3_aa: CASSLYGSTDTQYF; cdr3_nt: TGTGCCAGCAGCCTTTACGGGAGCACAGATACGCAGTATTTT
v_call: TRBV5-6; clone_size: NA; d_call: TRBD1; j_call: TRBJ2-1; cdr3_aa: CASRDRVFDEQFF; cdr3_nt: TGTGCCAGCCGGGACAGGGTATTCGATGAGCAGTTCTTC
v_call: TRBV19; clone_size: NA; d_call: NA; j_call: TRBJ2-5; cdr3_aa: CASSIQGVAAQETQYF; cdr3_nt: TGTGCCAGTAGTATACAGGGAGTAGCGGCTCAAGAGACCCAGTACTTC
v_call: TRBV7-9; clone_size: few; d_call: TRBD1; j_call: TRBJ2-1; cdr3_aa: CASSLDPGQGVF; cdr3_nt: TGTGCCAGCAGCTTAGATCCGGGACAGGGAGTCTTC
v_call: TRBV7-3; clone_size: NA; d_call: NA; j_call: TRBJ2-7; cdr3_aa: CASSPDGYEQYF; cdr3_nt: TGTGCCAGCAGCCCGGACGGCTACGAGCAGTACTTC
v_call: TRBV6-5; clone_size: few; d_call: NA; j_call: TRBJ1-5; cdr3_aa: CASRINSNQPQHF; cdr3_nt: TGTGCCAGCAGAATAAATAGCAATCAGCCCCAGCATTTT
v_call: TRBV27; clone_size: NA; d_call: NA; j_call: TRBJ1-5; cdr3_aa: CASSLLAGDQPQHF; cdr3_nt: TGTGCCAGCAGTTTATTGGCAGGGGATCAGCCCCAGCATTTT
v_call: TRBV7-9; clone_size: NA; d_call: NA; j_call: TRBJ1-4; cdr3_aa: CASSPGRNSGEKLFF; cdr3_nt: TGTGCCAGCAGCCCCGGACGGAACTCGGGTGAAAAACTGTTTTTT
v_call: TRBV19; clone_size: NA; d_call: TRBD1; j_call: TRBJ2-3; cdr3_aa: CASSKTGVRTDTQYF; cdr3_nt: TGTGCCAGTAGTAAGACAGGGGTACGCACAGATACGCAGTATTTT
v_call: TRBV7-9; clone_size: NA; d_call: NA; j_call: TRBJ2-1; cdr3_aa: CASSFPILGSSYNEQFF; cdr3_nt: TGTGCCAGCAGCTTCCCCATTTTGGGGAGCTCCTACAATGAGCAGTTCTTC
v_call: TRBV28; clone_size: NA; d_call: NA; j_call: TRBJ2-5; cdr3_aa: CASSFSVGGGQALIQETQYF; cdr3_nt: TGTGCCAGCAGTTTTTCGGTGGGGGGCGGGCAGGCCCTAATCCAAGAGACCCAGTACTTC
v_call: TRBV6-5; clone_size: NA; d_call: NA; j_call: TRBJ1-1; cdr3_aa: CASSYGGSNTEAFF; cdr3_nt: TGTGCCAGCAGTTACGGAGGGTCGAACACTGAAGCTTTCTTT
v_call: TRBV6-5; clone_size: NA; d_call: TRBD1; j_call: TRBJ2-5; cdr3_aa: CASSFTGGRSLETQYF; cdr3_nt: TGTGCCAGCAGTTTCACAGGGGGCCGCAGTCTGGAGACCCAGTACTTC
v_call: TRBV27; clone_size: NA; d_call: TRBD2; j_call: TRBJ2-6; cdr3_aa: CASRGTSGSWGPGANVLTF; cdr3_nt: TGTGCCAGCAGGGGGACTAGCGGGAGTTGGGGCCCTGGGGCCAACGTCCTGACTTTC